A selection of T cell receptor beta chains follows, all from one sample in a study of blood T cell repertoires in COVID-19. Using immunoSEQ multiplex PCR, the repertoire was profiled, and TCRdb retains in-frame clones only, with some absent. The sample contains 150,000 to 200,000 clones, 89% of which appear only once. Sequences were obtained from PBMCs or T cells enriched from blood (not recorded which). Receptor source: a woman aged 40 to 49 with acute COVID-19. The CDR3 runs from the conserved cysteine through the conserved F or W. The D gene is left open where the match is weak. Expanded clones get a size class; other rows say once, few or many, or leave the size out.

j_call v_call d_call clone_size cdr3_nt cdr3_aa
TRBJ2-1 TRBV7-8 TRBD1 NA TGTGCCAGCAGCTTCAGGGGACAGGGGACGACAAATGAGCAGTTCTTC CASSFRGQGTTNEQFF
TRBJ1-6 TRBV5-5 NA NA TGTGCCAGCAGCTTGGGGGGCCTTAATTCACCCCTCCACTTT CASSLGGLNSPLHF
TRBJ1-6 TRBV24-1 TRBD1 NA TGTGCCACCAGTGATTCCCAGGGGGGTGATAATTCACCCCTCCACTTT CATSDSQGGDNSPLHF
TRBJ2-5 TRBV18 NA NA TGTGCCAGCTCACCAGGCTTGAAGGGGGAGACCCAGTACTTC CASSPGLKGETQYF
TRBJ1-4 TRBV13 TRBD1 NA TGTGCCAGCAGCGCATACAGGGGAACAACTAATGAAAAACTGTTTTTT CASSAYRGTTNEKLFF
TRBJ2-5 TRBV29-1 NA NA TGCAGCGTTGACCGGCGTCTGGCACAGGAGACCCAGTACTTC CSVDRRLAQETQYF
TRBJ1-1 TRBV11-3 NA NA TGTGCCAGCAGCTTATCGAGGAACACTGAAGCTTTCTTT CASSLSRNTEAFF
TRBJ1-1 TRBV27 NA NA TGTGCCAGCAGTTCTACAGGGATCACTGAAGCTTTCTTT CASSSTGITEAFF
TRBJ1-5 TRBV4-2 TRBD1 NA TGTGCCAGCAGCCGTGGACAGGGACGACAGCCCCAGCATTTT CASSRGQGRQPQHF
TRBJ1-4 TRBV4-1 NA NA TGCGCCAGCAGCCCCCGAGATTCTGGGGCAGAATCAACTAATGAAAAACTGTTTTTT CASSPRDSGAESTNEKLFF
TRBJ2-2 TRBV7-2 NA NA TGTGCCAGCAGCCTAGGGCGGGGGAACACCGGGGAGCTGTTTTTT CASSLGRGNTGELFF
TRBJ1-2 TRBV2 TRBD1 NA TGTGCCAGCACCCAGGGACGGGACAGGGGAGGCTATGGCTACACCTTC CASTQGRDRGGYGYTF
TRBJ2-2 TRBV7-3 NA NA TGTGCCAGCAGCTTAGGCAGCACCGGGGAGCTGTTTTTT CASSLGSTGELFF
TRBJ2-7 TRBV12-5 NA NA TGTGCTAGTGGTTTGGTGGTGGTAGCGGCCTCCTACGAGCAGTACTTC CASGLVVVAASYEQYF
TRBJ1-3 TRBV7-8 NA once TGTGCCAGCAGTAGGAGAGGGAGCTCTGGAAACACCATATATTTT CASSRRGSSGNTIYF
TRBJ1-2 TRBV4-1 NA NA TGCGCCAGCAGCCCCCAGGTCCTCTATGGCTACACCTTC CASSPQVLYGYTF